This record looks at one TCR beta chain sequence and its context. What antigen it recognizes has not been identified. No much larger clone exists at a distance of one base, and base qualities are not known. The donors were healthy, HIV-negative adults with no recently reported acute infections or vaccinations. All donors were Caucasian adults living in Nashville, Tennessee, USA. CD4+ T cells were enriched by magnetic negative selection, after which naive cells were positively selected on CD45RA and the negative fraction was taken as the memory subset. After blood collection by leukapheresis, PBMCs were isolated using Ficoll-Histopaque density gradient centrifugation and then cryopreserved in the vapor phase of liquid nitrogen. Purity and quantity of every magnetically sorted T cell population were checked by analytical flow cytometry. Genomic DNA was isolated from every sorted fraction and measured by UV absorbance on a Nanodrop 2000c.

Using the deep immunoSEQ assay, multiplex PCR amplified TCR CDR3 regions from genomic DNA. Extracted genomic DNA from each cell subset was spread evenly across all wells of several immunoSEQ 96-well plates, with each plate serving as a replicate. For sorted subsets, 200 ng of genomic DNA, equivalent to 25,000 to 35,000 T cell genomes, went into each replicate PCR. Purified libraries were measured with a Qubit 3.0 fluorometer, size-checked on a Bioanalyzer 2100, and measured again with the KAPA Library Quantification kit. Each immunoSEQ 96-well plate was sequenced on its own single-read 150-cycle Illumina NextSeq 550 flow cell. The original pipeline was this. Because only junctional sequences without quality scores were contained in the immunoSEQ output, filtering matching that applied to full-length reads could not be performed. To assign V/J genes and CDR3, sequences were annotated against IMGT germline references using PyIR, a Python wrapper for IgBLAST v1.9. Reads were filtered out if the reads had weak V/J assignments (E-value above 1e-6), no CDR3, stop codons, out-of-frame junctions, or ambiguous translated residues. A V3J clonotype was defined by an identical inferred V gene, J gene, and CDR3 amino acid sequence. The percentage overlap between two repertoires was calculated by dividing the number of shared unique clonotypes by the size of the smaller repertoire. RTK rarefaction, the Chao1 estimator, and Recon v2.1 estimates of unobserved clonotypes were used to assess repertoire richness. Generation probabilities were computed with OLGA for all TCRbeta clonotypes obtained by the gDNA method from a few donors. What TCRdb holds here is the immuneACCESS table cut down to in-frame rearrangements. Part of the clones is not present; checked against another copy, under half of the missing clones reflect an unresolved V gene, and the others are unexplained. V and J calls and clone size are those listed in that table; D and trimming were worked out from the DNA. For this sample there are millions of clones; 90% to 95% appear just once. The top ten clones comprise roughly 0.36% of the sample.

Relative to germline, V is missing 0 bases and J is missing 7 bases, with 14 bases of the junction outside any gene match. CDR1 is given as SGHTA and CDR2 as FQGNSA, both from the germline V gene. The CDR3, from cysteine to phenylalanine, totals 17 residues. Here the CDR3 DNA is all that survives: 51 bases in frame from base 1. This record belongs to a study of shared clonotypes between healthy human individuals (dated by TCRdb to between 2020 and 2021). Regarding the research as a whole: A couple of women and three men aged 18 to 49 years were included in the cohort. For each donor, CD4 naive and CD4 memory were each run on three plates, CD8 naive on two plates, and CD8 memory on one plate. To estimate repertoire size and how much clonotype sharing occurs between individuals, the study deeply sequenced the blood TCR repertoires of roughly 5 healthy adults. Each donor's leukapheresis produced roughly between roughly 0.94 and 9.5 billion PBMCs. To increase sequencing depth and limit assay-specific biases, different laboratories used diverse techniques to prepare libraries and sequence TCR repertoires.

Broad study findings and their caveats: Compared with non-shared clonotypes, the clonotypes found in all four sorted-subset donors had higher generation probabilities. Because the study included only a small number of donors, the genetic and exposure-history diversity represented was limited. Estimated clonotype richness was generally larger for naive than for memory subsets. Based on pairwise subsampling, the degree of clonotype sharing among donors was expected to be affected by sequencing depth. Sampling was restricted to blood, and TCR repertoires in tissues likely differ from the TCR repertoires found in blood. Incomplete sequencing was indicated by rarefaction of sorted-subset datasets, despite the large sequencing depth. When several donors were compared, the shared fraction of clonotypes was about 5% for naive CD4, around 4% for naive CD8, 2.3% for memory CD4, and under 0.5% for memory CD8.

Sequenced: naive CD4+ T cells from PBMCs. The cell subset or site label here, explained by the study, means: CD45RA+ positively selected. This receptor was taken from a man aged 18 to 30 in good health. Some clones in this sample may be carry-over from other donors' samples. In this chain, TRBV7-2 is recombined with TRBJ1-2; 7 junctional bases match TRBD1. The sequenced DNA: TGTGCCAGCAGCTTAGCTCCCTTTTTAGGGGGCGCGGGTGGCTACACCTTC. Translation gives CASSLAPFLGGAGGYTF.